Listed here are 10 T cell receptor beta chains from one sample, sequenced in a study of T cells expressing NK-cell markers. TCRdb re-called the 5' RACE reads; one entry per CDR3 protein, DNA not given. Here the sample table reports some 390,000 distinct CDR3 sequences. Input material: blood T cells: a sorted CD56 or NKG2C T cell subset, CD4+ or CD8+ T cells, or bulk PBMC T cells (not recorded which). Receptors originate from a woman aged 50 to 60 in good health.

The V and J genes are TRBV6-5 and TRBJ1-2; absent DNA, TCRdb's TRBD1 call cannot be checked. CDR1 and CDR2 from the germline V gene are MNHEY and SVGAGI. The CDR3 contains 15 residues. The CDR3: CASSYSGRGLHGYTF.

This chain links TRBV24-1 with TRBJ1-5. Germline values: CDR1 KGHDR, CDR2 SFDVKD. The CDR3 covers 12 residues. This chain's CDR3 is CATTDGNQPQHF.

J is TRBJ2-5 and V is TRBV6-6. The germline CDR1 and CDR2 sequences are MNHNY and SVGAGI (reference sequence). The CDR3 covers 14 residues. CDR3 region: CASRPQGFQETQYF.

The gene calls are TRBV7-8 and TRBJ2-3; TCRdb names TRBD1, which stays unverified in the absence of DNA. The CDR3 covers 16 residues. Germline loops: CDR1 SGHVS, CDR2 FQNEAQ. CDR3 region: CASSLAWTGAKDTQYF.

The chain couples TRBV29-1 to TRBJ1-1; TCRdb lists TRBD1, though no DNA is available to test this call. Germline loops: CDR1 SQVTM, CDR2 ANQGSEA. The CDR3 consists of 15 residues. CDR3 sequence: CSVARTGGLNTEAFF.

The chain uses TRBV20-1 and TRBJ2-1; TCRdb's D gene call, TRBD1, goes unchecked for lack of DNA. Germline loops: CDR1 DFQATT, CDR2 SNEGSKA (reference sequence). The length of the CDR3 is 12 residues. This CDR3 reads CSARDTGNEQFF.

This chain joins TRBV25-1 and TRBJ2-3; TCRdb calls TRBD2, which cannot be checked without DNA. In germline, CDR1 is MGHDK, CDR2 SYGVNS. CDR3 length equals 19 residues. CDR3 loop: CASSEDVLGSLAGTDTQYF. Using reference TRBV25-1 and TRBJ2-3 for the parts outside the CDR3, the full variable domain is EADIYQTPRYLVIGTGKKITLECSQTMGHDKMYWYQQDPGMELHLIHYSYGVNSTEKGDLSSESTVSRIRTEHFPLTLESARPSHTSQYLCASSEDVLGSLAGTDTQYFGPGTRLTVL.

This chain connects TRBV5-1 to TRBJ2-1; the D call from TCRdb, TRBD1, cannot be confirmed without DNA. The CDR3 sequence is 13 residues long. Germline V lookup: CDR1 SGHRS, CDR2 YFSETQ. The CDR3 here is CASNSAPGREQFF.

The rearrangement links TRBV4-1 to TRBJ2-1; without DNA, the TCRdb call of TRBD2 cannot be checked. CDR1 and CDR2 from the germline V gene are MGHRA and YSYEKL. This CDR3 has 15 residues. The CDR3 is CASSHGTSGRVEQFF.

The CDR3 sequence: CASRGGTSKTYEQYF. V is TRBV6-5 and J is TRBJ2-7; the D gene TCRdb calls, TRBD2, cannot be checked with no DNA. CDR1 is MNHEY and CDR2 is SVGAGI in the germline V gene. The CDR3 loop spans 15 amino acids.